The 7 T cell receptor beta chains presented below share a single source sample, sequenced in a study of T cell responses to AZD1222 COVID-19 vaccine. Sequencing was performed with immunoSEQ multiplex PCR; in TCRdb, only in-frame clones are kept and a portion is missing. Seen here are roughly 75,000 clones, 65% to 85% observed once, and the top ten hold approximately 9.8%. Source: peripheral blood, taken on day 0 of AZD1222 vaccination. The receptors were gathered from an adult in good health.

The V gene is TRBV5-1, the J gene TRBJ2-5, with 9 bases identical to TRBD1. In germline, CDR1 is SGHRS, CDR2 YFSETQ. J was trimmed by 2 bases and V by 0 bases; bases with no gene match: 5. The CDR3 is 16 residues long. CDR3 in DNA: TGCGCCAGCAGCTTGGCCGACAGGGGGTGGCAAGAGACCCAGTACTTC. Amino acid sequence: CASSLADRGWQETQYF.

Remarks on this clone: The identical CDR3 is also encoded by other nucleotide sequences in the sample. The CDR3 DNA is TGTGCCTGGAGTGTCGGTAACACTGAAGCTTTCTTT. As protein: CAWSVGNTEAFF. This chain connects TRBV30 to TRBJ1-1; D is undetermined. From germline, CDR1 is GTSNPN and CDR2 SVGIG (reference sequence). The CDR3 has 12 residues. The germline V and J ends were trimmed by 0 bases and 2 bases, with 4 bases remaining between them.

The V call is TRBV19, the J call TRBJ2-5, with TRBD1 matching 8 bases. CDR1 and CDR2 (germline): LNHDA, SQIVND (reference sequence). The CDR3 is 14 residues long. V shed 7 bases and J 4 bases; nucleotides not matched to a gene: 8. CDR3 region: CASTGGASGETQYF. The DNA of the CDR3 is TGTGCCAGTACAGGGGGCGCTTCTGGAGAGACCCAGTACTTC.

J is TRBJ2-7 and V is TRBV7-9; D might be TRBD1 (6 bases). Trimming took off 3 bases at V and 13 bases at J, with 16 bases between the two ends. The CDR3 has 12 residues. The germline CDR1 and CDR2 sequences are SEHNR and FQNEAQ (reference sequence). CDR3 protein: CASSLLSDRFYF. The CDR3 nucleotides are TGTGCCAGCAGCTTGCTAAGCGACAGGTTCTACTTC.

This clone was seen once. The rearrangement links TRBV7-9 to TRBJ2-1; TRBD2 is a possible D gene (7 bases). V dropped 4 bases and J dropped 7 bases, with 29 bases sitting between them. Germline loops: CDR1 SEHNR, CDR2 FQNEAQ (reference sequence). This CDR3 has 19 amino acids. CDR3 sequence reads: CASSSGERPTPGGGNEQFF. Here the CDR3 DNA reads TGTGCCAGCAGCTCAGGGGAGCGGCCTACCCCTGGGGGAGGGAATGAGCAGTTCTTC.

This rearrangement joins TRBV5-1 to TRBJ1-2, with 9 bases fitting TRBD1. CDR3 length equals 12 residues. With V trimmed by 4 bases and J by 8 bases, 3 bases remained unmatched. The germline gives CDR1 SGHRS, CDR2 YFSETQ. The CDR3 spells CASSRDRDGYTF. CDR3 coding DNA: TGCGCCAGCAGCCGGGACAGGGACGGCTACACCTTC.

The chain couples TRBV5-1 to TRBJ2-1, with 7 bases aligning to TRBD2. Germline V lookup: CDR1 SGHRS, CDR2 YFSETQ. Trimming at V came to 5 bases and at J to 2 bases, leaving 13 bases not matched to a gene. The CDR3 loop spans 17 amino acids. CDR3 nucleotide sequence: TGCGCCAGCAGTCCGAATGCGGCGGGGGAGACCTACAATGAGCAGTTCTTC. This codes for CASSPNAAGETYNEQFF.